One and the same sample provided the 26 T cell receptor beta chains below, sequenced in a study of radiation and T cells in renal cell carcinoma. Sequenced by immunoSEQ multiplex PCR; TCRdb stores in-frame clones only, minus some. The table has roughly 120,000 clones, approximately 80% seen once. The time point was: baseline pretreatment blood. Treatment meaning: 15 Gy SBRT to primary tumor, nephrectomy 4 weeks later. The source was blood, collected from a patient whose treatment included radiotherapy and nephrectomy. These receptors all come from a woman aged 55-69 years with renal cell carcinoma.

The rearrangement links TRBV18 to TRBJ1-1; 8 bases agree with TRBD1. Per the germline V gene, CDR1 is KGHSH and CDR2 is LQKENI. Trimming at V came to 3 bases and at J to 6 bases, leaving 6 bases not matched to a gene. This CDR3 is 14 amino acids long. CDR3 bases: TGTGCCAGCTCACCCGGGACAGGTCACTCTGAAGCTTTCTTT. It translates to CASSPGTGHSEAFF.

V is TRBV9 and J is TRBJ2-5; D assignment may be TRBD1 or TRBD2 (5 bases each). The assigned J gene may be wrong: the sequence end matches TRBJ2-7 better. CDR1 SGDLS and CDR2 YYNGEE come from the germline V gene. The CDR3 is 14 residues long. CDR3 nucleotide sequence: TGTGCCAGCAGCGTAGCAGGGACCTTCTACGAGCAGTACTTC. Translated, it gives CASSVAGTFYEQYF.

As DNA, the CDR3 is TGTGCCAGCACCCCCGGGACAGGGAGTTTGATCACTGAAGCTTTCTTT. Protein product: CASTPGTGSLITEAFF. The chain joins TRBV5-6 to TRBJ1-1; 9 bases map to TRBD1. Germline-derived CDR1 and CDR2 are SGHDT and YYEEEE. This CDR3 comprises 16 residues. Unmatched junction bases numbered 13, after V lost 6 bases and J lost 4 bases.

The chain uses TRBV19 and TRBJ2-2; D unresolved. Trimming removed 1 base at V and 1 base at J, with 10 bases between. Germline CDR1 LNHDA, CDR2 SQIVND (reference sequence). The CDR3 loop spans 16 amino acids. The CDR3 is CASSIGLGMNTGELFF. The CDR3 region has the DNA TGTGCCAGTAGTATAGGGCTGGGGATGAACACCGGGGAGCTGTTTTTT.

This sequence joins TRBV29-1 and TRBJ2-7; possibly TRBD1 or TRBD2 for D (5 bases each). This CDR3 has 13 amino acids. The germline CDR1 and CDR2 sequences are SQVTM and ANQGSEA. V gave up 6 bases and J gave up 3 bases, with 15 bases separating them. Here the CDR3 DNA reads TGCAGCGTCTCTGGGGACCGACACTACGAGCAGTACTTC. It yields the protein CSVSGDRHYEQYF.

The rearrangement joins TRBV7-9 to TRBJ1-1, with D hard to call. Trimming stripped 1 base from V and 5 bases from J, with 11 bases between. This CDR3 is 14 amino acids long. The germline gives CDR1 SEHNR, CDR2 FQNEAQ (reference sequence). The CDR3 sequence: CASSLGLQGTEAFF. DNA of the CDR3: TGTGCCAGCAGCTTAGGCCTCCAAGGAACTGAAGCTTTCTTT.

The rearrangement uses TRBV25-1 and TRBJ1-3; unclear D gene. Germline CDR1 reads MGHDK; CDR2 reads SYGVNS. V was trimmed by 7 bases and J by 0 bases, leaving 7 bases between them. The CDR3 covers 13 residues. The CDR3 DNA follows: TGTGCCAGCATGGGATACTCTGGAAACACCATATATTTT. It is translated as CASMGYSGNTIYF.

The chain has TRBV7-2 and TRBJ2-3, with D possibly being TRBD1 or TRBD2 (5 bases each). From germline, CDR1 is SGHTA and CDR2 FQGNSA. Trimming stripped 3 bases from V and 6 bases from J, with 16 bases between. The CDR3 has 15 residues. Written as DNA, the CDR3 is TGTGCCAGCAGCTTCGACGGGGCCCCCTCCGATACGCAGTATTTT. Amino acid sequence: CASSFDGAPSDTQYF.

The chain links TRBV28 to TRBJ2-5, with D hard to call. This CDR3 region has 16 residues. The ends were cut back, 1 base at V and 4 bases at J, with 16 bases in the middle. Germline V gene data show CDR1 as MDHEN and CDR2 as SYDVKM. The CDR3 sequence is CASSLYVGNGPETQYF. CDR3 sequence (DNA): TGTGCCAGCAGTTTATACGTAGGAAACGGCCCAGAGACCCAGTACTTC.

This clone was picked up a small number of times. The chain combines TRBV5-1 with TRBJ1-1; D possibly corresponds to TRBD1 (5 bases). The ends were cut back, 2 bases at V and 1 base at J, with 6 bases in the middle. Germline values: CDR1 SGHRS, CDR2 YFSETQ. There are 13 residues in the CDR3. The CDR3: CASSFGGNTEAFF. The CDR3 DNA sequence: TGCGCCAGCAGCTTCGGGGGGAACACTGAAGCTTTCTTT.

CDR3: CASSDLHGIYGYTF. The CDR3 DNA reads TGTGCCAGCAGCGACCTCCACGGAATCTATGGCTACACCTTC. The chain carries TRBV4-2 and TRBJ1-2; no definite D call. The CDR3 has 14 residues. V shed 5 bases and J shed 4 bases, with 14 bases lying between them. Germline CDR1 LGHNA, CDR2 YNFKEQ.

CDR3 nucleotides: TGTGCCAGTAGTATAGATATACGGGACGTTCACACAGATACGCAGTATTTT. Translated: CASSIDIRDVHTDTQYF. This chain uses TRBV19 with TRBJ2-3; D could derive from TRBD1 or TRBD2 (5 bases each). The germline V and J ends were trimmed by 0 bases and 2 bases, with 15 bases remaining between them. The germline V gene has CDR1 LNHDA and CDR2 SQIVND (reference sequence). This CDR3 is built from 17 residues.

The chain combines TRBV19 with TRBJ2-4; 11 nucleotides align to TRBD1. Germline-derived CDR1 and CDR2 are LNHDA and SQIVND (reference sequence). V lost 6 bases and J lost 6; bases outside the gene matches: 16. The CDR3 is 18 amino acids. In DNA form, the CDR3 reads TGTGCCAGTAGCCGAGACTCCACCGGGACAGGGGGTAGAAACATTCAGTACTTC. It specifies CASSRDSTGTGGRNIQYF.

The chain links TRBV18 to TRBJ2-1, with a possible D match to TRBD2 (5 bases). V was shortened by 2 bases and J by 8 bases, with 19 bases between the two germline ends. The length of the CDR3 is 16 residues. CDR1 KGHSH and CDR2 LQKENI come from the germline V gene. The CDR3 protein is CASSPGIATVMYEQFF. The CDR3 DNA sequence: TGTGCCAGCTCACCAGGGATAGCGACTGTAATGTATGAGCAGTTCTTC. The full variable domain, completed using reference TRBV18 and TRBJ2-1, is NAGVMQNPRHLVRRRGQEARLRCSPMKGHSHVYWYRQLPEEGLKFMVYLQKENIIDESGMPKERFSAEFPKEGPSILRIQQVVRGDSAAYFCASSPGIATVMYEQFFGPGTRLTVL.

V is TRBV7-2 and J is TRBJ2-7, with D possibly being TRBD1 or TRBD2 (7 bases each). The CDR3 has 15 amino acids. Trimming removed 5 bases from V and 0 bases from J, with 14 bases in between. Per the germline V gene, CDR1 is SGHTA and CDR2 is FQGNSA. The CDR3 DNA sequence: TGTGCCAGCAGCCCCGGGGGGACAGTCTCCTACGAGCAGTACTTC. Translating it yields CASSPGGTVSYEQYF.

V and J are TRBV6-1 and TRBJ1-1, with D maybe TRBD1 (6 bases). Looked up from germline, CDR1 is MNHNS and CDR2 is SASEGT. Trimming stripped 5 bases from V and 3 bases from J, with 10 bases between. The CDR3 totals 13 residues. The CDR3 reads CASSPRGDTEAFF. CDR3 bases: TGTGCCAGCAGTCCTAGGGGGGACACTGAAGCTTTCTTT.

V gene TRBV6-1 combines with J gene TRBJ2-7; D might be TRBD2 (5 bases). V was trimmed by 4 bases and J by 3 bases, leaving 13 bases between them. In germline, CDR1 is MNHNS, CDR2 SASEGT. There are 14 residues in the CDR3. The CDR3 DNA reads as TGTGCCAGCAGTGTGACCCCGGCGGGCTACGAGCAGTACTTC. Its translation is CASSVTPAGYEQYF.

The rearrangement uses TRBV9 and TRBJ2-7, with 9 positions matching TRBD1. V dropped 0 bases and J dropped 0; count of bases not matched to a gene: 1. Germline CDR1 SGDLS, CDR2 YYNGEE. The CDR3 runs 15 residues. The CDR3 DNA is TGTGCCAGCAGCGTAGGGGGACAGGGCTCCTACGAGCAGTACTTC. Encoded protein: CASSVGGQGSYEQYF.

This chain links TRBV28 with TRBJ1-5; D unresolved. Deletions cut 7 bases from V and 0 bases from J, with 10 bases between. In germline, CDR1 is MDHEN, CDR2 SYDVKM. This CDR3 region has 14 residues. CDR3 sequence: CASNGANSNQPQHF. The CDR3 DNA follows: TGTGCCAGCAACGGAGCTAATAGCAATCAGCCCCAGCATTTT.

The chain couples TRBV5-4 to TRBJ2-6; D is uncertain. The CDR3 is made up of 16 amino acids. V was trimmed by 4 bases and J by 0 bases, leaving 11 bases between them. The V gene's germline CDR1 is SGHNT and CDR2 YYREEE (reference sequence). The CDR3 reads CASSPGFSSGANVLTF. CDR3 bases: TGTGCCAGCAGCCCGGGTTTCAGCTCTGGGGCCAACGTCCTGACTTTC.

The chain combines TRBV4-2 with TRBJ1-1; no definite D call. The germline V and J ends were trimmed by 1 base and 4 bases, with 13 bases remaining between them. This CDR3 has 15 amino acids. Germline lookup yields CDR1 LGHNA and CDR2 YNFKEQ. The CDR3 spells CASSQGRVSGTEAFF. The DNA for the CDR3 is TGTGCCAGCAGCCAAGGAAGAGTGTCGGGCACTGAAGCTTTCTTT.

This clone appeared once. The rearrangement uses TRBV5-1 and TRBJ2-1, with D perhaps matching TRBD1 or TRBD2 (5 bases each). Trimming stripped 0 bases from V and 0 bases from J, with 7 bases between. CDR3 length: 15 residues. The germline V gene encodes CDR1 SGHRS and CDR2 YFSETQ. The CDR3 loop is CASSLEGSSYNEQFF. The CDR3 DNA reads TGCGCCAGCAGCTTGGAGGGGAGCTCCTACAATGAGCAGTTCTTC.

This chain links TRBV9 with TRBJ1-3; D may be TRBD1 (5 bases). Germline V lookup: CDR1 SGDLS, CDR2 YYNGEE. CDR3 length: 15 amino acids. V lost 0 bases and J lost 6, with 13 bases in between. CDR3 sequence (DNA): TGTGCCAGCAGCGTAGGAGGGGTCAAAGAAAACACCATATATTTT. It specifies CASSVGGVKENTIYF.

The V and J genes are TRBV7-9 and TRBJ1-4; D remains ambiguous. Trimming shortened V by 5 bases and J by 3 bases, and 19 bases separated the two germline ends. Germline CDR1 reads SEHNR; CDR2 reads FQNEAQ (reference sequence). This CDR3 has 17 residues. The CDR3 region has the DNA TGTGCCAGCAGCACATCACAGATTACAGCGGCTAATGAAAAACTGTTTTTT. This codes for CASSTSQITAANEKLFF.

In its sample, this clone was seen a few times. This chain links TRBV4-1 with TRBJ1-5, with D maybe TRBD1 (5 bases). CDR1 and CDR2 from the germline V gene are MGHRA and YSYEKL. The CDR3 has 17 residues. The V end was cut by 4 bases, the J end by 0 bases, with 16 bases between. For the CDR3, the DNA is TGCGCCAGCAGCCCTGCGTGGGGCACCAATAGCAATCAGCCCCAGCATTTT. Amino acids: CASSPAWGTNSNQPQHF.

The gene calls are TRBV19 and TRBJ2-1; D gene unclear. Trimming removed 1 base from V and 1 base from J, with 2 bases in between. This CDR3 region has 13 residues. Per germline, CDR1 LNHDA and CDR2 SQIVND (reference sequence). The CDR3 coding sequence is TGTGCCAGTAGTATAGCATCCTACAATGAGCAGTTCTTC. Translation gives CASSIASYNEQFF.